Shown below are 24 T cell receptor beta chains from a single sample sequenced in a study of T cells in Graves' hyperthyroidism and ophthalmopathy. The investigators amplified TCR beta CDR3 regions from RNA transcripts. HTBI primers drove first-round RT-PCR of the TCR CDR3. TCRdb fed the multiplex PCR reads into MiXCR, producing one record per CDR3 protein. The sample yields some 600,000 distinct CDR3 sequences, 14% seen once. The sequencing input was blood. All receptors come from a woman aged 25 to 39 with Graves' hyperthyroidism that later progressed to Graves' ophthalmopathy.

The CDR3 nucleotides are TGCGCCAGCAGAATGGAATACACTGAAGCTTTCTTT. Translating gives CASRMEYTEAFF. This chain links TRBV10-2 with TRBJ1-1; the D is unclear. Germline V gives CDR1 WSHSY, CDR2 SAAADI. The CDR3 contains 12 residues. V was shortened by 6 bases and J by 3 bases, with 8 bases between the two germline ends.

This clonotype was picked up a small number of times. This chain connects TRBV5-5 to TRBJ2-7, with D perhaps TRBD2 (5 bases). Looked up from germline, CDR1 is SGHKS and CDR2 is YYEKEE (reference sequence). The germline V and J ends were trimmed by 3 bases and 6 bases, with 10 bases remaining between them. CDR3 size: 12 residues. The CDR3 sequence is CASSSGSLEQYF. In DNA, the CDR3 is TGTGCCAGCAGCTCGGGGTCTCTCGAGCAGTACTTC. Combining the CDR3 with reference TRBV5-5 and TRBJ2-7 gives the whole variable domain DAGVTQSPTHLIKTRGQQVTLRCSPISGHKSVSWYQQVLGQGPQFIFQYYEKEERGRGNFPDRFSARQFPNYSSELNVNALLLGDSALYLCASSSGSLEQYFGPGTRLTVT.

Turning to this clonotype: A much more abundant neighbour one base away suggests this may be a read error. The rearrangement joins TRBV20-1 to TRBJ2-3, with 8 bases fitting TRBD2. Losses at the gene ends were 6 bases for V and 1 base for J; bases not matched to a gene: 3. The germline CDR1 and CDR2 sequences are DFQATT and SNEGSKA (reference sequence). This CDR3 has 13 residues. Written as DNA, the CDR3 is TGCAGTGCCCAGACTAGCGGCACAGATACGCAGTATTTT. The encoded protein is CSAQTSGTDTQYF.

The chain recombines TRBV5-1 with TRBJ2-2; the match to TRBD2 covers 8 bases. The germline V gene encodes CDR1 SGHRS and CDR2 YFSETQ. V shed 3 bases and J 6 bases; nucleotides not matched to a gene: 4. CDR3 length: 14 amino acids. The CDR3 region is CASSSPAGAGELFF. The CDR3 DNA sequence: TGCGCCAGCAGCTCGCCAGCGGGGGCCGGGGAGCTGTTTTTT.

Written as DNA, the CDR3 is TGTGCCAGCAGCTCGAAACATACTAGCGGGAGTGTCTACGAGCAGTACTTC. Amino acid sequence: CASSSKHTSGSVYEQYF. The chain carries TRBV7-2 and TRBJ2-7; 11 bases line up with TRBD2. CDR3 size: 17 residues. Germline V lookup: CDR1 SGHTA, CDR2 FQGNSA. Losses at the gene ends were 4 bases for V and 3 bases for J; bases not matched to a gene: 11.

The rearrangement uses TRBV4-3 and TRBJ2-5; no firm D call. V was shortened by 1 base and J by 1 base, with 10 bases between the two germline ends. From germline, CDR1 is LGHNA and CDR2 YSLEER. The length of the CDR3 is 15 residues. CDR3 sequence: CASSQVFGFQETQYF. The CDR3 bases are TGCGCCAGCAGCCAAGTGTTCGGCTTCCAAGAGACCCAGTACTTC.

This clonotype came up many times. The chain carries TRBV20-1 and TRBJ2-7, with D possibly being TRBD1 (5 bases). The germline CDR1 and CDR2 sequences are DFQATT and SNEGSKA (reference sequence). Deletions cut 2 bases from V and 2 bases from J, with 13 bases between. The CDR3 covers 14 residues. The CDR3 DNA sequence: TGCAGTGCTAGAAAGAAGGACACTGCCTACGAGCAGTACTTC. Translation gives CSARKKDTAYEQYF.

In its sample, this clonotype was seen many times. V gene TRBV7-9 combines with J gene TRBJ1-1; 10 bases align to TRBD1. This CDR3 has 14 residues. The V gene end was trimmed by 6 bases and the J gene end by 5 bases; junction bases not matched to a gene: 6. CDR1 and CDR2 (germline): SEHNR, FQNEAQ (reference sequence). The CDR3 region is CASRPTGGETEAFF. The CDR3 DNA reads TGTGCCAGCAGACCGACAGGGGGCGAAACTGAAGCTTTCTTT. Full variable domain (remainder filled in from reference TRBV7-9 and TRBJ1-1): DTGVSQNPRHKITKRGQNVTFRCDPISEHNRLYWYRQTLGQGPEFLTYFQNEAQLEKSRLLSDRFSAERPKGSFSTLEIQRTEQGDSAMYLCASRPTGGETEAFFGQGTRLTVV.

The chain combines TRBV25-1 with TRBJ1-5, with a weak D call TRBD1 (6 bases). The CDR3 sequence is 21 residues long. Germline CDR1 is MGHDK and CDR2 is SYGVNS. Trimming took 2 bases from V and 3 from J, leaving 29 bases between them. The CDR3 nucleotides are TGTGCCAGCAGTGAAATCCCAACTTTTACAGGGTGGGCGCATAACAATCAGCCCCAGCATTTT. Amino acids: CASSEIPTFTGWAHNNQPQHF.

This clonotype occurred many times. CDR3 region: CATSDPGGTYTGELFF. CDR3 in DNA: TGTGCCACCAGTGATCCGGGGGGGACGTACACCGGGGAGCTGTTTTTT. This chain links TRBV24-1 with TRBJ2-2; 8 positions agree with TRBD2. This CDR3 comprises 16 residues. CDR1 and CDR2 from the germline V gene are KGHDR and SFDVKD. The junction had 5 bases not matched to a gene; V was cut back by 3 bases and J by 3 bases.

CDR3 DNA: TGCGCCAGCAGCCAAGATCCTTCATGGGGAATGGAAGAGACCCAGTACTTC. It translates to CASSQDPSWGMEETQYF. The gene calls are TRBV4-1 and TRBJ2-5, with D uncertain. V lost 0 bases and J 3 bases, leaving 17 bases between the germline ends. In germline, CDR1 is MGHRA, CDR2 YSYEKL. The CDR3 length is 17 residues.

This clonotype is a singleton in its sample. A single base separates this from a much larger clone, so it may be a read error. This chain connects TRBV20-1 to TRBJ2-1; 9 bases are shared with TRBD2. V was clipped by 1 base and J by 2 bases; unmatched bases: 9. CDR1 and CDR2 (germline): DFQATT, SNEGSKA (reference sequence). The CDR3 is 17 residues long. The CDR3 spells CSARGFGLAPAYNEQFF. The CDR3 nucleotides are TGCAGTGCTAGAGGGTTTGGACTAGCGCCTGCCTACAATGAGCAGTTCTTC.

This clonotype was counted only a few times. This rearrangement joins TRBV4-1 to TRBJ2-5, with 9 nucleotides matching TRBD2. The CDR3 totals 15 residues. J lost 5 bases, V lost 5 bases, and 9 bases had no gene match. Germline-derived CDR1 and CDR2 are MGHRA and YSYEKL. CDR3 loop: CASSKIAGVPETQYF. The CDR3 coding sequence is TGCGCCAGCAGCAAGATAGCGGGAGTCCCGGAGACCCAGTACTTC.

This clonotype was recorded at least ten times. The chain has TRBV10-3 and TRBJ2-5, with 7 bases identical to TRBD2. Germline CDR1 reads ENHRY; CDR2 reads SYGVKD. V lost 2 bases and J lost 4; bases outside the gene matches: 13. There are 17 residues in the CDR3. CDR3 DNA: TGTGCCATCAGTGAGAGCCGGGGCACGGGGGGACGAGAGACCCAGTACTTC. Amino acids: CAISESRGTGGRETQYF.

The chain carries TRBV9 and TRBJ2-2; 8 bases are a match to TRBD1. Trimming cost V 0 bases and J 5 bases; bases outside gene matches: 3. Germline V lookup: CDR1 SGDLS, CDR2 YYNGEE. CDR3 size: 15 residues. CDR3 in DNA: TGTGCCAGCAGCGTAGGTACAGGGGGAACCGGGGAGCTGTTTTTT. Protein sequence: CASSVGTGGTGELFF.

This clonotype showed up many times. The chain employs TRBV19 and TRBJ2-4; D is unresolved. CDR1 and CDR2 from the germline V gene are LNHDA and SQIVND (reference sequence). The CDR3 is 17 residues long. Between the trimmed V and J ends, which lost 1 base and 0 bases, there was a span of 13 bases. CDR3 protein: CASSIAVSGTAKNIQYF. The CDR3 DNA reads as TGTGCCAGTAGTATAGCGGTCTCAGGAACAGCCAAAAACATTCAGTACTTC.

This clonotype was observed at least ten times. This chain joins TRBV9 and TRBJ2-1; 13 bases agree with TRBD2. The germline gives CDR1 SGDLS, CDR2 YYNGEE. Losses at the gene ends were 3 bases for V and 0 bases for J; bases not matched to a gene: 3. This CDR3 is built from 17 residues. The CDR3 sequence is CASSATSGGSSYNEQFF. The CDR3 bases are TGTGCCAGCAGCGCGACTAGCGGGGGGAGCTCCTACAATGAGCAGTTCTTC. The full variable domain, rest sourced from reference TRBV9 and TRBJ2-1, is DSGVTQTPKHLITATGQRVTLRCSPRSGDLSVYWYQQSLDQGLQFLIQYYNGEERAKGNILERFSAQQFPDLHSELNLSSLELGDSALYFCASSATSGGSSYNEQFFGPGTRLTVL.

This clonotype was counted at least ten times. The chain combines TRBV6-2 or TRBV6-3 with TRBJ1-1; no firm D call. Germline V CDR1 and CDR2: MNHEY, SVGEGT. V was clipped by 8 bases and J by 2 bases, with 15 bases between them. This CDR3 is 14 amino acids long. The CDR3 protein is CASGREARNTEAFF. CDR3 DNA: TGTGCCAGCGGGCGGGAGGCTAGAAACACTGAAGCTTTCTTT.

This clonotype came up many times. The genes are TRBV30 and TRBJ2-3; 12 nucleotides line up with TRBD2. The V gene's germline CDR1 is GTSNPN and CDR2 SVGIG (reference sequence). V dropped 4 bases and J dropped 0; count of bases not matched to a gene: 5. CDR3 length equals 16 residues. The CDR3 spells CAWTLGLAGSTDTQYF. Here the CDR3 DNA reads TGTGCCTGGACCCTCGGACTAGCGGGGAGCACAGATACGCAGTATTTT.

Turning to this clonotype: A much larger clone lies a single base off, so this may be a read error. The chain links TRBV6-1 to TRBJ2-7, with TRBD2 matching over 13 bases. Germline V gene data show CDR1 as MNHNS and CDR2 as SASEGT. The CDR3 is 16 amino acids. The CDR3 here is CASFSGGLAGAYERYF. DNA for the CDR3: TGTGCCAGCTTCAGTGGAGGACTAGCGGGAGCCTACGAGCGGTACTTC.

V and J are TRBV18 and TRBJ1-3; D gene unclear. CDR3 length: 16 residues. Trimming took off 5 bases at V and 0 bases at J, with 14 bases between the two ends. Germline CDR1 KGHSH, CDR2 LQKENI. CDR3: CASSVQDGPSGNTIYF. The CDR3 coding sequence is TGTGCCAGCTCAGTACAAGACGGACCCTCTGGAAACACCATATATTTT.

This clonotype has at least ten counts. V gene TRBV3-1 combines with J gene TRBJ2-3, with D unresolved. Trimming pared 0 bases from V and 4 bases from J, leaving 11 bases between. CDR3 length: 15 amino acids. Germline CDR1 LGHDT, CDR2 YNNKEL (reference sequence). CDR3 sequence (DNA): TGTGCCAGCAGCCAAGATACTACTTTGGCAGATACGCAGTATTTT. It specifies CASSQDTTLADTQYF.

This clonotype was counted many times. The chain couples TRBV6-1 to TRBJ1-5; D is undetermined. The CDR3 contains 13 residues. Trimming stripped 5 bases from V and 5 bases from J, with 10 bases between. From germline, CDR1 is MNHNS and CDR2 SASEGT. The CDR3 loop reads CASSRGGHQPQHF. CDR3 in DNA: TGTGCCAGCAGTCGGGGAGGGCATCAGCCCCAGCATTTT.

As to this clonotype: A much larger clonotype is one base distant, so this may be a read error. The chain links TRBV3-1 to TRBJ2-2; 16 bases are a match to TRBD2. Germline CDR1 reads LGHDT; CDR2 reads YNNKEL (reference sequence). This CDR3 spans 19 amino acids. V lost 5 bases and J lost 2; bases outside the gene matches: 8. Here the CDR3 reads CASSSGLAGGAPNTGELFF. In DNA, the CDR3 is TGTGCCAGCAGCTCGGGACTAGCGGGAGGGGCCCCCAACACCGGGGAGCTGTTTTTT.